This entry lists 16 T cell receptor beta chains sequenced from one sample in a study of HIV-infected children after antiretroviral therapy interruption. RNA-based 3' RACE libraries used unique molecular identifiers. TCRdb fed the 3' RACE reads into MiXCR, producing one record per CDR3 protein. The sample lists about 89,000 distinct CDR3 sequences, 6.9% occurring once. Treatment: PENTA 11 planned treatment interruption arm or continuous ART arm. The source was CD45RA+ CD4+ T cells from PBMCs, pooled from several time points, collected from a donor given antiretroviral therapy, either interrupted or continuous. Subset noted: naive CD4+ CD45RA+ CD45RO- T cells. These receptors all come from a pool of human donors with HIV.

This clonotype was seen repeatedly, ten times or more. Here the CDR3 reads CAISEQGGRTEAFF. In DNA form, the CDR3 reads TGTGCCATCAGTGAGCAGGGAGGACGCACTGAAGCTTTCTTT. J is TRBJ1-1 and V is TRBV10-3, with D perhaps matching TRBD1 (5 bases). The V and J ends lost 2 bases and 4 bases respectively, with 11 bases between them. The CDR3 has 14 residues. CDR1 ENHRY and CDR2 SYGVKD come from the germline V gene.

This clonotype was detected a few times. This sequence joins TRBV5-1 and TRBJ2-3; D is possibly TRBD2 (5 bases). Germline V lookup: CDR1 SGHRS, CDR2 YFSETQ. The CDR3 runs 15 residues. The V gene lost 0 bases and the J gene lost 1 base, with 9 bases spanning the gap. The CDR3 DNA reads as TGCGCCAGCAGCTTGGTTAGCGCAGGCACAGATACGCAGTATTTT. This translates into CASSLVSAGTDTQYF.

Only a few counts were recorded for this clonotype. This chain joins TRBV29-1 and TRBJ1-2; no clear D gene. The CDR3 is 12 residues long. V dropped 4 bases and J dropped 4 bases, with 10 bases sitting between them. The germline CDR1 and CDR2 sequences are SQVTM and ANQGSEA. The CDR3 DNA sequence: TGCAGCGTTGGCGACGGGCTCTATGGCTACACCTTC. It yields the protein CSVGDGLYGYTF.

This clonotype was seen repeatedly, ten times or more. The chain links TRBV9 to TRBJ2-2; D not certain. Germline loops: CDR1 SGDLS, CDR2 YYNGEE. This CDR3 has 13 residues. Between the trimmed V and J ends, which lost 2 bases and 4 bases, there was a span of 6 bases. The CDR3 DNA reads TGTGCCAGCAGCGTTACAGTCACCGGGGAGCTGTTTTTT. Encoded protein: CASSVTVTGELFF.

V is TRBV12-3 or TRBV12-4 and J is TRBJ1-3; 9 bases fit TRBD1. Trimming removed 0 bases from V and 2 bases from J; junction bases left unmatched: 2. The CDR3 covers 16 residues. This CDR3 reads CASSLAGQGAGNTIYF. The CDR3, as DNA: TGTGCCAGCAGTTTAGCGGGACAGGGAGCTGGAAACACCATATATTTT.

There are many counts of this clonotype. This sequence joins TRBV20-1 and TRBJ2-3; 15 positions agree with TRBD2. The CDR3 contains 21 residues. CDR1 DFQATT and CDR2 SNEGSKA come from the germline V gene (reference sequence). The J segment lost 0 bases and the V segment lost 3 bases, leaving 16 bases of the junction unmatched. The CDR3 reads CSASKPRYGTSGRPSTDTQYF. CDR3 DNA: TGCAGTGCTAGTAAACCACGGTACGGGACTAGCGGGAGGCCAAGCACAGATACGCAGTATTTT.

The chain combines TRBV12-3 or TRBV12-4 with TRBJ2-1; D is uncertain. The CDR3 is made up of 15 amino acids. V lost 0 bases and J 0 bases, leaving 6 bases between the germline ends. CDR3 protein: CASSLARSSYNEQFF. CDR3 bases: TGTGCCAGCAGTTTAGCTAGAAGCTCCTACAATGAGCAGTTCTTC.

This clonotype was counted a few times. The rearrangement joins TRBV19 to TRBJ2-3; D gene ambiguous. The CDR3 is made up of 12 amino acids. Germline CDR1 LNHDA, CDR2 SQIVND (reference sequence). V shed 0 bases and J shed 6 bases, with 4 bases lying between them. The CDR3 reads CASSIDGDTQYF. The CDR3 DNA follows: TGTGCCAGTAGTATAGATGGGGATACGCAGTATTTT.

Ten or more counts support this clonotype. The chain couples TRBV13 to TRBJ2-1; 8 nucleotides match TRBD2. This CDR3 has 14 amino acids. Germline V gives CDR1 PRHDT, CDR2 FYEKMQ (reference sequence). Trimming at V came to 3 bases and at J to 5 bases, leaving 3 bases not matched to a gene. The CDR3 here is CASSFILADNEQFF. CDR3 sequence (DNA): TGTGCCAGCAGCTTTATACTAGCGGACAATGAGCAGTTCTTC.

The J gene is TRBJ2-5, the V gene TRBV12-3 or TRBV12-4; 8 bases align to TRBD1. The CDR3 totals 15 residues. J was trimmed by 5 bases and V by 3 bases; bases with no gene match: 8. This CDR3 is CASSFLQGARETQYF. Written as DNA, the CDR3 is TGTGCCAGCAGTTTCCTTCAGGGGGCGCGGGAGACCCAGTACTTC.

The table lists this clonotype with many counts. The gene calls are TRBV28 and TRBJ2-7; the D call may be TRBD1 or TRBD2 (5 bases each). Germline CDR1 reads MDHEN; CDR2 reads SYDVKM. V shed 6 bases and J shed 4 bases, with 22 bases lying between them. This CDR3 comprises 16 residues. The CDR3 reads CASSLSTGRGKYEQYF. CDR3 bases: TGTGCCAGCAGCCTAAGCACAGGTCGGGGCAAGTACGAGCAGTACTTC.

There are many counts of this clonotype. V and J are TRBV5-4 and TRBJ2-2, with TRBD2 matching 9 bases. The CDR3 consists of 17 residues. V shed 4 bases and J 3 bases; nucleotides not matched to a gene: 10. Germline CDR1 SGHNT, CDR2 YYREEE (reference sequence). CDR3 in DNA: TGTGCCAGCAGCCGGGCGGGACTAGCTCATTACACCGGGGAGCTGTTTTTT. Protein sequence: CASSRAGLAHYTGELFF.

The J gene is TRBJ2-7, the V gene TRBV6-6; D gene uncertain. Germline V lookup: CDR1 MNHNY, CDR2 SVGAGI (reference sequence). V lost 7 bases, J lost 3 bases, and 7 bases lay in between. There are 11 residues in the CDR3. CDR3 DNA: TGTGCCAGCAACGCCCTCTACGAGCAGTACTTC. It yields the protein CASNALYEQYF.

In its sample, this clonotype was seen many times. The V and J genes are TRBV7-2 and TRBJ2-3; 8 bases are shared with TRBD1. After removal of 1 base from V and 0 bases from J, the junction contained 9 bases not matched to a gene. Germline CDR1 is SGHTA and CDR2 is FQGNSA. The CDR3 spans 18 residues. In DNA form, the CDR3 reads TGTGCCAGCAGCTTAGATGGACAGGGATCCTATAGCACAGATACGCAGTATTTT. Translated, it gives CASSLDGQGSYSTDTQYF.

Many counts were recorded for this clonotype. The chain joins TRBV10-3 to TRBJ2-3; 8 bases map to TRBD1. Germline loops: CDR1 ENHRY, CDR2 SYGVKD. The trim removed 2 bases at V and 6 bases at J, leaving 7 bases unmatched. CDR3 length: 15 amino acids. As DNA, the CDR3 is TGTGCCATCAGTGAGGGGACAGGTCTGTCGGATACGCAGTATTTT. Translation: CAISEGTGLSDTQYF.

This clonotype was counted between two and nine times. The V call is TRBV10-3, the J call TRBJ2-7, with D unclear. The CDR3 is 12 amino acids. Trimming took 3 bases from V and 2 from J, leaving 5 bases between them. In germline, CDR1 is ENHRY, CDR2 SYGVKD. CDR3 nucleotides: TGTGCCATCAGTGACTCGGCCTACGAGCAGTACTTC. It encodes CAISDSAYEQYF.